These 20 T cell receptor beta chains were all obtained from the same sample, sequenced in a study of response to subunit inactivated influenza vaccine. TCRdb reprocessed the RT-PCR reads with MiXCR, giving one entry per CDR3 protein. The table lists about 190,000 distinct CDR3 sequences, over 13% of them singletons. The sample here was CD8+ T cells sorted from PBMCs, taken more than 4 days after vaccination. These receptors were obtained from a man aged 50 or older who received an inactivated influenza vaccine.

This clonotype showed up many times. The gene calls are TRBV10-2 and TRBJ2-7; D remains ambiguous. The CDR3 consists of 12 residues. Germline V gives CDR1 WSHSY, CDR2 SAAADI. Trimming left V 4 bases short and J 3 bases short, with 7 bases between. The CDR3 reads CASSVFSYEQYF. The CDR3 nucleotides read TGCGCCAGCAGTGTTTTCAGCTACGAGCAGTACTTC.

This chain joins TRBV6-2 or TRBV6-3 and TRBJ2-3, with D hard to call. Trimming stripped 0 bases from V and 2 bases from J, with 3 bases between. CDR1 is MNHEY, CDR2 SVGEGT, per germline. The CDR3 has 13 amino acids. CDR3 region: CASSYSFTDTQYF. CDR3 DNA: TGTGCCAGCAGTTACTCGTTCACAGATACGCAGTATTTT.

The chain couples TRBV5-1 to TRBJ2-3, with 8 nucleotides matching TRBD1. CDR1 and CDR2 from the germline V gene are SGHRS and YFSETQ. This CDR3 is built from 16 residues. Trimming cost V 3 bases and J 3 bases; bases outside gene matches: 9. The CDR3 region is CASSYPRDRRTDTQYF. The DNA for the CDR3 is TGCGCCAGCAGCTATCCCAGGGACAGGAGGACAGATACGCAGTATTTT.

In this sample, this clonotype turned up a few times. The chain uses TRBV28 and TRBJ2-3, with 16 nucleotides matching TRBD2. The CDR3 contains 21 residues. Germline V lookup: CDR1 MDHEN, CDR2 SYDVKM. The junction had 12 bases not matched to a gene; V was cut back by 2 bases and J by 1 base. The CDR3 sequence is CASSLPGTSGRALVGTDTQYF. The CDR3 DNA follows: TGTGCCAGCAGTTTACCCGGGACTAGCGGGAGGGCCCTCGTTGGCACAGATACGCAGTATTTT.

V is TRBV11-2 and J is TRBJ2-1; D gene ambiguous. The CDR3 is 15 residues long. The germline V gene has CDR1 SGHAT and CDR2 FQNNGV. V was cut by 1 base and J by 1 base, with 8 bases left in between. CDR3 protein: CASSLARTSYNEQFF. DNA for the CDR3: TGTGCCAGCAGCTTAGCTAGAACTTCCTACAATGAGCAGTTCTTC.

This clonotype was counted only a few times. The rearrangement links TRBV29-1 to TRBJ2-1; 10 positions match TRBD2. The CDR3 spans 15 residues. Looked up from germline, CDR1 is SQVTM and CDR2 is ANQGSEA. V lost 7 bases and J lost 9; bases outside the gene matches: 15. The CDR3 sequence: CSAEGSASGSFEQFF. CDR3 in DNA: TGCAGCGCTGAGGGGAGCGCTAGCGGGAGTTTTGAGCAGTTCTTC.

This clonotype appeared a few times. V gene TRBV21-1 combines with J gene TRBJ2-7; the D call TRBD2 from the table was never checked on the DNA. TRBV21-1 is assigned pseudogene status. The CDR3 is 22 residues long. The CDR3 here is CASSKALGGAGPGGGLFYEQYF. CDR3 bases: TGTGCCAGCAGCAAAGCGCTGGGAGGGGCGGGCCCAGGCGGGGGGCTCTTCTACGAGCAGTACTTC.

This clonotype showed up just a few times. V is TRBV2 and J is TRBJ2-1; D might be TRBD1 (6 bases). From germline, CDR1 is SNHLY and CDR2 FYNNEI. CDR3 size: 14 residues. V lost 10 bases, J lost 4 bases, and 17 bases lay in between. Written as DNA, the CDR3 is TGTGCCAAACAGATCGGGACAAATTACAATGAGCAGTTCTTC. It specifies CAKQIGTNYNEQFF.

This clonotype has a count of ten or more. The V call is TRBV9, the J call TRBJ2-1, with no clear D. The CDR3 extends over 13 amino acids. Looked up from germline, CDR1 is SGDLS and CDR2 is YYNGEE. V lost 5 bases, J lost 8 bases, and 14 bases lay in between. CDR3 amino acids: CASSNLLGHEQFF. DNA for the CDR3: TGTGCCAGCAGTAATTTGCTGGGCCATGAGCAGTTCTTC.

J is TRBJ2-1 and V is TRBV10-3; D is unresolved. The CDR3 runs 15 residues. The V end was cut by 3 bases, the J end by 5 bases, with 14 bases between. Germline V gene sequence: CDR1 ENHRY, CDR2 SYGVKD. This chain's CDR3 is CAISDPSYPHNEQFF. DNA for the CDR3: TGTGCCATCAGTGATCCGAGTTACCCCCACAATGAGCAGTTCTTC.

This clonotype occurred a few times. The rearrangement links TRBV12-3 or TRBV12-4 to TRBJ2-1; D call uncertain. V was shortened by 8 bases and J by 8 bases, with 7 bases between the two germline ends. This CDR3 spans 10 amino acids. For the CDR3, the DNA is TGTGCCAGCTCGGGCTATGAGCAGTTCTTC. Residues: CASSGYEQFF.

This clonotype was seen more than once but under ten times. V is TRBV29-1 and J is TRBJ2-1; D unresolved. Trimming left V 1 base short and J 2 bases short, with 15 bases between. This CDR3 spans 16 amino acids. Germline CDR1 reads SQVTM; CDR2 reads ANQGSEA. DNA of the CDR3: TGCAGCGTTGAAGGGACGGAGTTTAATGCCTACAATGAGCAGTTCTTC. As protein: CSVEGTEFNAYNEQFF.

V is TRBV7-3 and J is TRBJ2-2; TRBD2 aligns across 8 bases. After removal of 2 bases from V and 0 bases from J, the junction contained 2 bases not matched to a gene. From germline, CDR1 is SGHTA and CDR2 FQGTGA. The CDR3 length is 16 residues. CDR3 residues: CASSLAGGSNTGELFF. The CDR3 coding sequence is TGTGCCAGCAGCTTAGCGGGAGGCTCGAACACCGGGGAGCTGTTTTTT.

The sample holds a few counts of this clonotype. The rearrangement links TRBV6-5 to TRBJ2-7; D gene unclear. V shed 4 bases and J shed 2 bases, with 6 bases lying between them. Germline V CDR1 and CDR2: MNHEY, SVGAGI. The CDR3 sequence is 12 residues long. This CDR3 is CASSSSPYEQYF. The DNA for the CDR3 is TGTGCCAGCAGTTCCAGCCCCTACGAGCAGTACTTC.

This chain joins TRBV12-3 or TRBV12-4 and TRBJ2-1, with 8 positions matching TRBD2. This CDR3 contains 15 residues. V was clipped by 7 bases and J by 9 bases; unmatched bases: 14. CDR3 DNA: TGTGCCAGCACCGGACGGGGCTCGGGGGGGTTTGAGCAGTTCTTC. Its protein product is CASTGRGSGGFEQFF.

This chain joins TRBV25-1 and TRBJ2-7; D is perhaps TRBD2 (6 bases). The germline V gene has CDR1 MGHDK and CDR2 SYGVNS. CDR3 length equals 13 residues. The germline V and J ends were trimmed by 8 bases and 7 bases, with 18 bases remaining between them. In nucleotides, the CDR3 is TGTGCCAGCGCGGGAAACACATTGGAAGAGCAGTACTTC. Translated: CASAGNTLEEQYF.

This clonotype has a count of ten or more. This chain uses TRBV12-3 or TRBV12-4 with TRBJ1-2, with TRBD1 matching 9 bases. The CDR3 runs 11 residues. The V gene end was trimmed by 10 bases and the J gene end by 7 bases; junction bases not matched to a gene: 4. The CDR3 here is CAIQGAGGYTF. The CDR3 DNA follows: TGTGCCATACAGGGGGCCGGTGGCTACACCTTC.

The V gene is TRBV4-1, the J gene TRBJ2-1, with 14 bases lining up with TRBD2. With 2 bases clipped from V and 6 bases from J, the junction kept 6 bases outside the gene matches. Germline values: CDR1 MGHRA, CDR2 YSYEKL. The CDR3 loop spans 17 amino acids. CDR3: CASSQSPGTSGGNEQFF. The CDR3 nucleotides read TGCGCCAGCAGCCAAAGCCCCGGGACTAGCGGGGGCAATGAGCAGTTCTTC.

For this clonotype: Since a much larger clone is just one base distant, this may be a read error. This chain uses TRBV12-3 or TRBV12-4 with TRBJ2-3, with TRBD2 identical over 8 bases. The ends lost 5 bases at V and 1 base at J; junction bases unmatched: 5. The CDR3 sequence is 15 residues long. The CDR3 region has the DNA TGTGCCAGCAGTCCCTTAGCGGGGTGCACAGATACGCAGTATTTT. Translating it yields CASSPLAGCTDTQYF.

The genes are TRBV25-1 and TRBJ2-7; no clear D gene. Germline CDR1 reads MGHDK; CDR2 reads SYGVNS. The ends were cut back, 1 base at V and 2 bases at J, with 12 bases in the middle. This CDR3 spans 15 amino acids. The CDR3 region has the DNA TGTGCCAGCAGTGAATCAGGTGGACGGACCTACGAGCAGTACTTC. It codes for CASSESGGRTYEQYF.